This entry features one T cell receptor beta chain sequence. Its antigen is as yet unknown. This CDR3 is 15 amino acids long. In germline, CDR1 is SGDLS, CDR2 YYNGEE. V was pared by 4 bases and J by 7 bases, with 21 bases between. This entry comes from a study of Graves' ophthalmopathy and Graves' hyperthyroidism. Study-level results: Most expanded clonotypes from thyroid (those above 0.001 frequency) were also found in blood.

Pregnant or lactating patients and those with other autoimmune diseases or uncontrolled infections were excluded. Amplification of TCR beta CDR3 regions used RNA transcripts. RT-PCR with HTBI primers came first, then second-round multiplex PCR. TCRdb ran MiXCR on the multiplex PCR reads and lists one entry per CDR3 protein. The sample has approximately 640,000 distinct CDR3 sequences, about 38% seen once; the top ten hold more than 2.5%. The sample taken for sequencing was peripheral blood. The source is an adult man with Graves' ophthalmopathy. This sequence joins TRBV9 and TRBJ2-7; D gene uncertain. This CDR3 reads CASSQDWSPLREQYF. The CDR3, as DNA: TGTGCCAGCAGCCAAGACTGGTCCCCCTTGAGGGAGCAGTACTTC.